Only a few counts were recorded for the clone carrying this T cell receptor (beta chain). The antigen remains unidentified. The entry originates in a study of blood T cells in healthy people across ages. Study overall: Capture via template switching afforded approximately one barcoded beta molecule per two T cells. General study findings and limits: Estimated diversity across one million T cells was deemed an underestimate. Naive CD4+ cells and diversity were both higher in long-lived donors than in aged donors.

The V gene lost 2 bases and the J gene lost 0 bases, with 7 bases spanning the gap. The CDR3 runs to 14 residues. CDR1 is MNHEY, CDR2 SMNVEV, per germline (reference sequence). A second 7 to 11 cycle PCR used barcoded and J-beta primers. Paired-end reads containing CDR3 totaled no fewer than 2.5 million for each sample. MiXCR, applied by TCRdb to the 5' RACE reads, yields one record per CDR3 protein. The table records over 600,000 distinct CDR3 sequences, around 38% of them present only once. J is TRBJ2-5 and V is TRBV27; the D is unclear. The source material was blood. The clonotype was recovered from a man older than 75 in good health. This chain's CDR3 is CASSLRYNQETQYF. CDR3 coding DNA: TGTGCCAGCAGTTTACGATATAACCAAGAGACCCAGTACTTC.